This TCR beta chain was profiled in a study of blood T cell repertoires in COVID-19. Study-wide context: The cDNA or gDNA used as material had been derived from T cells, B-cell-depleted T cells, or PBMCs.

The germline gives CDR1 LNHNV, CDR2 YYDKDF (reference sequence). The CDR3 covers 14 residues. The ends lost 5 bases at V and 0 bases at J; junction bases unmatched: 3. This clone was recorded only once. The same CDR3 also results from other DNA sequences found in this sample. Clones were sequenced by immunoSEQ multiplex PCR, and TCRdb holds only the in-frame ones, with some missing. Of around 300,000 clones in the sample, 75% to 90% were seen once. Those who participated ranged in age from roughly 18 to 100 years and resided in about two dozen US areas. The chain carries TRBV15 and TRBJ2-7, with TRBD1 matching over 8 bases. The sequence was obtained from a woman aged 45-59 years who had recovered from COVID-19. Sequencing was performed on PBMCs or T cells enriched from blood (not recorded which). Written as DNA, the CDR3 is TGTGCCACCAGCCGGGACAGGAGCTCCTACGAGCAGTACTTC. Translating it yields CATSRDRSSYEQYF. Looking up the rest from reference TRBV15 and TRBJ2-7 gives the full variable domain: DAMVIQNPRYQVTQFGKPVTLSCSQTLNHNVMYWYQQKSSQAPKLLFHYYDKDFNNEADTPDNFQSRRPNTSFCFLDIRSPGLGDTAMYLCATSRDRSSYEQYFGPGTRLTVT.